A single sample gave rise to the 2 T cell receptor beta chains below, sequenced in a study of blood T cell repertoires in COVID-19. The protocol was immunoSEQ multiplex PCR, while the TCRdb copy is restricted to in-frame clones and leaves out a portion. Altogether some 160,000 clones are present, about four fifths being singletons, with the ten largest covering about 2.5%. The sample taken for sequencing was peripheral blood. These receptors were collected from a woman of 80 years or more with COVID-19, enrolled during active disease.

The CDR3 region is CASSHSSAMNTEAFF. The CDR3 bases are TGTGCCAGCAGCCATTCGTCAGCGATGAACACTGAAGCTTTCTTT. The chain links TRBV3-1 (or the pseudogene TRBV3-2) to TRBJ1-1, with D uncertain. Germline assignment: CDR1 LGHDT and CDR2 YNNKEL (reference sequence). CDR3 length equals 15 residues. V gave up 3 bases and J gave up 0 bases, with 11 bases separating them.

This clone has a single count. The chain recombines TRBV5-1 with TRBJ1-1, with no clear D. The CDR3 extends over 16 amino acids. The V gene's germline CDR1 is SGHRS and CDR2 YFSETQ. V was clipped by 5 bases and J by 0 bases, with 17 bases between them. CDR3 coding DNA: TGCGCCAGCAGTTCTCAGGCGTCCCTCTTGAACACTGAAGCTTTCTTT. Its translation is CASSSQASLLNTEAFF.